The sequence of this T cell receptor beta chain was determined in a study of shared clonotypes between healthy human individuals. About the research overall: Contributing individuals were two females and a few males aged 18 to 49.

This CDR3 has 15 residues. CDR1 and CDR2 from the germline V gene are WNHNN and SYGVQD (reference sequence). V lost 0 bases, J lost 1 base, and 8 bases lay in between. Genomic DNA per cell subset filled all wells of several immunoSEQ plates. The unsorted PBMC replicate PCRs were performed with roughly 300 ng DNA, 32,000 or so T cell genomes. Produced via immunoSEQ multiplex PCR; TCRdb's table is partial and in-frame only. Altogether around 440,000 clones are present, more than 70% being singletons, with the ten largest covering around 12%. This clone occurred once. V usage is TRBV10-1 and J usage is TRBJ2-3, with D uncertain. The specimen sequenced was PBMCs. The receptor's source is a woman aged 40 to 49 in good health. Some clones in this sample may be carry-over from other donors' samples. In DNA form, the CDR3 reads TGCGCCAGCAGTGAGTCGAGAGCCGGCACAGATACGCAGTATTTT. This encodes CASSESRAGTDTQYF.